The next 22 T cell receptor beta chains were all read from a single sample in a study of T cell responses to AZD1222 COVID-19 vaccine. Using immunoSEQ multiplex PCR, the repertoire was profiled, and TCRdb retains in-frame clones only, with some absent. Here the sample spans more than 150,000 clones, just over 85% being singletons. Here the sequenced sample was peripheral blood, taken on day 0 of AZD1222 vaccination. These TCRs come from an adult in good health.

The gene calls are TRBV11-2 and TRBJ2-2; 9 bases agree with TRBD1. CDR1 is SGHAT and CDR2 is FQNNGV in the germline V gene. The CDR3 is 16 amino acids. Trimming removed 5 bases from V and 5 bases from J; junction bases left unmatched: 9. Here the CDR3 DNA reads TGTGCCAGCAGCAGACTAGGGACAGGGACAACCGGGGAGCTGTTTTTT. As protein: CASSRLGTGTTGELFF.

The chain employs TRBV9 and TRBJ2-7; 9 bases fit TRBD1. This CDR3 spans 15 amino acids. V was clipped by 0 bases and J by 2 bases; unmatched bases: 3. Germline CDR1 SGDLS, CDR2 YYNGEE. For the CDR3, the DNA is TGTGCCAGCAGCGTAGGTGGGACAGGGCCCTACGAGCAGTACTTC. Protein sequence: CASSVGGTGPYEQYF.

The chain employs TRBV28 and TRBJ2-1; 8 bases are shared with TRBD2. Germline CDR1 is MDHEN and CDR2 is SYDVKM. With V trimmed by 8 bases and J by 6 bases, 15 bases remained unmatched. The CDR3 loop spans 16 amino acids. The CDR3 coding sequence is TGTGCCAGCGCACGTCAAGCAAGCGGGGGCCTCAATGAGCAGTTCTTC. Its protein is CASARQASGGLNEQFF.

V is TRBV5-1 and J is TRBJ1-2, with 10 bases lining up with TRBD1. Trimming at V came to 4 bases and at J to 1 base, leaving 4 bases not matched to a gene. CDR3 length equals 15 residues. The V gene's germline CDR1 is SGHRS and CDR2 YFSETQ. Here the CDR3 reads CASSDRDRGNYGYTF. CDR3 coding DNA: TGCGCCAGCAGCGACCGGGACAGGGGTAACTATGGCTACACCTTC.

The chain combines TRBV6-1 with TRBJ1-3, with 7 bases matching TRBD1. The V and J ends lost 0 bases and 8 bases, in that order; junction bases with no gene match: 7. The CDR3 extends over 15 amino acids. Germline V lookup: CDR1 MNHNS, CDR2 SASEGT. The CDR3: CASSEANRGGHTIYF. The CDR3 bases are TGTGCCAGCAGTGAAGCCAACAGGGGAGGACACACCATATATTTT.

The chain carries TRBV7-2 and TRBJ2-7; 7 bases are a match to TRBD2. The J segment lost 2 bases and the V segment lost 3 bases, leaving 7 bases of the junction unmatched. Germline V gene sequence: CDR1 SGHTA, CDR2 FQGNSA. This CDR3 has 15 amino acids. CDR3 sequence: CASSFMRGSAYEQYF. CDR3 sequence (DNA): TGTGCCAGCAGCTTTATGCGGGGGTCGGCCTACGAGCAGTACTTC.

The chain has TRBV29-1 and TRBJ2-1, with 9 positions matching TRBD1. This CDR3 spans 15 amino acids. Looked up from germline, CDR1 is SQVTM and CDR2 is ANQGSEA. After removal of 2 bases from V and 7 bases from J, the junction contained 9 bases not matched to a gene. CDR3 sequence reads: CSVEKTGQGFNEQFF. The CDR3 nucleotides are TGCAGCGTTGAAAAAACGGGACAGGGTTTTAATGAGCAGTTCTTC.

This chain connects TRBV18 to TRBJ1-5; tentative D call: TRBD1 (5 bases). The CDR3 loop spans 15 amino acids. V was shortened by 1 base and J by 0 bases, with 7 bases between the two germline ends. CDR1 and CDR2 (germline): KGHSH, LQKENI. The CDR3 coding sequence is TGTGCCAGCTCACCACAGGGGTATAGCAATCAGCCCCAGCATTTT. Residues: CASSPQGYSNQPQHF.

V usage is TRBV28 and J usage is TRBJ1-2, with D uncertain. Trimming took 8 bases from V and 0 from J, leaving 16 bases between them. This CDR3 has 15 residues. Germline CDR1 reads MDHEN; CDR2 reads SYDVKM. The CDR3 nucleotides read TGTGCCAGCGCCGAAGTCGGACGGGCTAACTATGGCTACACCTTC. Its translation: CASAEVGRANYGYTF.

The chain carries TRBV28 and TRBJ2-3, with 7 bases lining up with TRBD2. CDR1 is MDHEN, CDR2 SYDVKM, per germline. CDR3 size: 17 residues. The trim removed 5 bases at V and 0 bases at J, leaving 11 bases unmatched. CDR3 sequence (DNA): TGTGCCAGCAGTCTGGGGCAGGGAGGGACTAGCACAGATACGCAGTATTTT. Translated: CASSLGQGGTSTDTQYF.

The chain couples TRBV10-3 to TRBJ2-7, with TRBD2 as a possible D gene (6 bases). This CDR3 contains 12 residues. V shed 6 bases and J shed 3 bases, with 9 bases lying between them. CDR1 is ENHRY and CDR2 is SYGVKD in the germline V gene. CDR3 in DNA: TGTGCCATCAGGGTCGGGGGCTACGAGCAGTACTTC. It codes for CAIRVGGYEQYF.

J is TRBJ1-1 and V is TRBV6-4, with a possible D match to TRBD1 (6 bases). The germline V gene has CDR1 MRHNA and CDR2 SNTAGT. The CDR3 is 15 amino acids. Between the trimmed V and J ends, which lost 7 bases and 1 base, there was a span of 16 bases. CDR3 nucleotides: TGTGCCAGCAAGTTACAGGGAGGATCGAACACTGAAGCTTTCTTT. This gives the protein CASKLQGGSNTEAFF.

The genes are TRBV5-6 and TRBJ2-7; TRBD2 aligns across 8 bases. CDR3 size: 15 residues. J was trimmed by 3 bases and V by 3 bases; bases with no gene match: 8. Germline assignment: CDR1 SGHDT and CDR2 YYEEEE. CDR3 in DNA: TGTGCCAGCAGCTCCGGGACTAGTAGAAGCTACGAGCAGTACTTC. It translates to CASSSGTSRSYEQYF.

The gene calls are TRBV28 and TRBJ1-2, with 7 bases fitting TRBD1. The J segment lost 12 bases and the V segment lost 2 bases, leaving 6 bases of the junction unmatched. Germline loops: CDR1 MDHEN, CDR2 SYDVKM. The CDR3 is made up of 12 amino acids. The CDR3 here is CASSLGAGGDTF. In DNA form, the CDR3 reads TGTGCCAGCAGTTTAGGGGCAGGGGGTGACACCTTC.

Here the CDR3 reads CSVEGFAGEGEQFF. CDR3 coding DNA: TGCAGCGTTGAAGGCTTCGCGGGAGAGGGTGAGCAGTTCTTC. The chain has TRBV29-1 and TRBJ2-1, with 7 bases lining up with TRBD2. J was trimmed by 9 bases and V by 1 base; bases with no gene match: 9. The CDR3 contains 14 residues. Germline values: CDR1 SQVTM, CDR2 ANQGSEA.

The V call is TRBV30, the J call TRBJ2-3; D gene unclear. CDR1 GTSNPN and CDR2 SVGIG come from the germline V gene (reference sequence). Trimming removed 1 base at V and 3 bases at J, with 11 bases between. The CDR3 runs 14 residues. The CDR3 nucleotides read TGTGCCTGGAGTGCTACATTCGGGACAGATACGCAGTATTTT. Translated: CAWSATFGTDTQYF.

For this clone: The junction shows a germline mismatch at one end, possibly a read error. J is TRBJ1-1 and V is TRBV3-1 (or the pseudogene TRBV3-2), with TRBD1 matching 7 bases. The CDR3 sequence is 11 residues long. The germline CDR1 and CDR2 sequences are LGHDT and YNNKEL (reference sequence). CDR3 sequence: CASSSDREGFF. CDR3 coding DNA: TGTGCCAGCAGCTCTGACAGGGAAGGTTTCTTT.

V is TRBV5-1 and J is TRBJ2-7; 7 nucleotides align to TRBD2. Losses at the gene ends were 6 bases for V and 2 bases for J; bases not matched to a gene: 11. This CDR3 is 15 amino acids long. CDR1 and CDR2 (germline): SGHRS, YFSETQ. The CDR3 loop reads CASNPGGGETYEQYF. CDR3 nucleotide sequence: TGCGCCAGCAACCCCGGGGGAGGGGAAACCTACGAGCAGTACTTC.

The chain joins TRBV7-3 to TRBJ1-5; D possibly corresponds to TRBD1 (6 bases). The length of the CDR3 is 13 residues. Trimming took off 4 bases at V and 6 bases at J, with 10 bases between the two ends. Looked up from germline, CDR1 is SGHTA and CDR2 is FQGTGA. The CDR3 protein is CASSSGGGQPQHF. CDR3 coding DNA: TGTGCCAGCAGCTCTGGGGGCGGTCAGCCCCAGCATTTT.

V gene TRBV6-6 combines with J gene TRBJ1-6; D remains unclear. Germline loops: CDR1 MNHNY, CDR2 SVGAGI (reference sequence). Trimming cost V 7 bases and J 7 bases, with 11 bases left between them. The CDR3 is made up of 13 amino acids. CDR3 coding DNA: TGTGCCAGCACCCCCCCAGAGAATTCACCCCTCCACTTT. Residues: CASTPPENSPLHF.

The rearrangement joins TRBV6-5 to TRBJ1-1; the D is unclear. With 6 bases removed from V and 1 base from J, the gap between germline ends came to 15 bases. The CDR3 has 15 amino acids. Looked up from germline, CDR1 is MNHEY and CDR2 is SVGAGI. Here the CDR3 DNA reads TGTGCCAGCAGGCAGTACGGGCAGGAGAACACTGAAGCTTTCTTT. Translation: CASRQYGQENTEAFF.

The chain has TRBV5-1 and TRBJ2-5, with a tentative D call TRBD1 (6 bases). From germline, CDR1 is SGHRS and CDR2 YFSETQ. This CDR3 spans 14 amino acids. Trimming stripped 0 bases from V and 0 bases from J, with 6 bases between. The DNA of the CDR3 is TGCGCCAGCAGCTTGGGGACAGACCAAGAGACCCAGTACTTC. Its protein product is CASSLGTDQETQYF.